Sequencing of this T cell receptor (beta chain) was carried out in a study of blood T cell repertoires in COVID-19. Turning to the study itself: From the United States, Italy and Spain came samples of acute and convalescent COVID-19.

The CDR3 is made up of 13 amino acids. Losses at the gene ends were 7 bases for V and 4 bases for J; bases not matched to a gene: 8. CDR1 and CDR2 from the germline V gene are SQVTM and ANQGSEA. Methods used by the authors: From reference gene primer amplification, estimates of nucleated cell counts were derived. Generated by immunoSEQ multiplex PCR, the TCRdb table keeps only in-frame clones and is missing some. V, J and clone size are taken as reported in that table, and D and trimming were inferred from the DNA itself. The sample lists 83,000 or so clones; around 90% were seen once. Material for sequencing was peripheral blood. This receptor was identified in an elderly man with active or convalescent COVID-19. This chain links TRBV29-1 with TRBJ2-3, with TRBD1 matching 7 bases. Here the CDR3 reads CSGDSPGADTQYF. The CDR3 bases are TGCAGCGGGGACAGCCCGGGTGCAGATACGCAGTATTTT.